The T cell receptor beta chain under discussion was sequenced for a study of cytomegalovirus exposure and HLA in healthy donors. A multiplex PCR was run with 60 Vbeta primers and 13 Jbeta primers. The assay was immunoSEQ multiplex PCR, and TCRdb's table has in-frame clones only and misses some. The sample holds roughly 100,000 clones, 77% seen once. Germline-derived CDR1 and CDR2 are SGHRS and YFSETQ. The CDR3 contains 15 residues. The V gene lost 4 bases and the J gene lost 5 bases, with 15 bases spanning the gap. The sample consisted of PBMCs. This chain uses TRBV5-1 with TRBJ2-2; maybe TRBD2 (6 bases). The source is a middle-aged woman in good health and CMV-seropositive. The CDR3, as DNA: TGCGCCAGCAGCCCGGGGGACTCTTGGACCGGGGAGCTGTTTTTT. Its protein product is CASSPGDSWTGELFF.